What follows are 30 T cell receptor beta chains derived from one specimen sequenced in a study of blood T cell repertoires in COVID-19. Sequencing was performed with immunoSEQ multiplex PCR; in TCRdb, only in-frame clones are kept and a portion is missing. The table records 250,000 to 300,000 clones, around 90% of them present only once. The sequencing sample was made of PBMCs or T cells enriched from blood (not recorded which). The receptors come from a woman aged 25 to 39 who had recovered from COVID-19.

In DNA, the CDR3 is TGTGCCAGCAGCCAAATGAGCGGGAGTGGCAATGAGCAGTTCTTC. It yields the protein CASSQMSGSGNEQFF. V gene TRBV14 combines with J gene TRBJ2-1, with 8 nucleotides matching TRBD2. Trimming removed 2 bases from V and 6 bases from J; junction bases left unmatched: 6. CDR1 is SGHDN and CDR2 is FVKESK in the germline V gene. The CDR3 has 15 residues.

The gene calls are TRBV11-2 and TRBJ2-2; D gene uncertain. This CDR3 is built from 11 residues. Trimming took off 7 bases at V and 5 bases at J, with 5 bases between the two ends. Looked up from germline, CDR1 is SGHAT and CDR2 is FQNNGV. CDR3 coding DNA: TGTGCCAGCACCCGGACCGGGGAGCTGTTTTTT. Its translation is CASTRTGELFF.

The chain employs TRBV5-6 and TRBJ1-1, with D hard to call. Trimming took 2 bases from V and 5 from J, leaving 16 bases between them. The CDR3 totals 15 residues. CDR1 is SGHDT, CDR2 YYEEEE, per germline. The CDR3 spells CASSFFSRRGTEAFF. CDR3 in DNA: TGTGCCAGCAGCTTTTTTAGTCGCCGAGGTACTGAAGCTTTCTTT.

The CDR3 DNA reads TGTGCCAGCTCACCACCGTCGGAGCCCTACGAGCAGTACTTC. Protein product: CASSPPSEPYEQYF. J is TRBJ2-7 and V is TRBV18; no firm D call. CDR1 is KGHSH, CDR2 LQKENI, per germline. The CDR3 runs to 14 residues. The germline V and J ends were trimmed by 0 bases and 2 bases, with 8 bases remaining between them.

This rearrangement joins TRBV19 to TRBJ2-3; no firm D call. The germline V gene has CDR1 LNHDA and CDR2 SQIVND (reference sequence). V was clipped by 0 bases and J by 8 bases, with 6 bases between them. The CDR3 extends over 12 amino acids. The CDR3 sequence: CASSIDPLTQYF. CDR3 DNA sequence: TGTGCCAGTAGTATAGATCCACTTACGCAGTATTTT. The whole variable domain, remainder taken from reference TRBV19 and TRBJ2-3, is DGGITQSPKYLFRKEGQNVTLSCEQNLNHDAMYWYRQDPGQGLRLIYYSQIVNDFQKGDIAEGYSVSREKKESFPLTVTSAQKNPTAFYLCASSIDPLTQYFGPGTRLTVL.

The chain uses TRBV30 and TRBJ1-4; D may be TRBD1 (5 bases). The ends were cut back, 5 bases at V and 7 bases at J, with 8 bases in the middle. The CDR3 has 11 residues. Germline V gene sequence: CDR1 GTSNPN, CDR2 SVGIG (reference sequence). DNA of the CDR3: TGTGCCTGGCTGCAGGGTGAAAAACTGTTTTTT. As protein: CAWLQGEKLFF.

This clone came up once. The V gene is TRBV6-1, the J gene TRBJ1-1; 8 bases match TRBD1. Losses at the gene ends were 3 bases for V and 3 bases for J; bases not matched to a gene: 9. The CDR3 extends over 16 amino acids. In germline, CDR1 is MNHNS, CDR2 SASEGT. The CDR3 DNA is TGTGCCAGCAGTGAGTCGAGACAGGGGCTTGACACTGAAGCTTTCTTT. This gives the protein CASSESRQGLDTEAFF.

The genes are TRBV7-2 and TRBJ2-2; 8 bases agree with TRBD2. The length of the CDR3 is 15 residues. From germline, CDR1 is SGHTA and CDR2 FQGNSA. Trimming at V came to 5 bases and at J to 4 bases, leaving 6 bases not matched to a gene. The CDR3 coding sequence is TGTGCCAGCAGCCCTCGGACTAGCTTCACCGGGGAGCTGTTTTTT. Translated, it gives CASSPRTSFTGELFF.

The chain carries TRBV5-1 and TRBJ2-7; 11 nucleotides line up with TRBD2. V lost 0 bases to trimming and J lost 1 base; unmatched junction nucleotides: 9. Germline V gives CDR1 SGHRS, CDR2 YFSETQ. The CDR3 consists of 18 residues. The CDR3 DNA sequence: TGCGCCAGCAGCTTGGATGCCTTGGGGACTAGCGGTTCCTACGAGCAGTACTTC. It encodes CASSLDALGTSGSYEQYF.

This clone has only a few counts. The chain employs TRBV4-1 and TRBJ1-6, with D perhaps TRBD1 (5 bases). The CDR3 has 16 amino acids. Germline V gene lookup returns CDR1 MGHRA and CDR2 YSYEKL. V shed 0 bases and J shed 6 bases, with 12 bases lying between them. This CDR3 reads CASSQEPGGGNSPLHF. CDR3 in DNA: TGCGCCAGCAGCCAAGAACCGGGGGGGGGTAATTCACCCCTCCACTTT.

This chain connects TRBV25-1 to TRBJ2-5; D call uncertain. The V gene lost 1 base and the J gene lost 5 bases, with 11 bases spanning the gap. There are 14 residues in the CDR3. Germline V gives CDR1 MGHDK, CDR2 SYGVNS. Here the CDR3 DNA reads TGTGCCAGCAGTGAATTTGGTACTAAGGAGACCCAGTACTTC. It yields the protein CASSEFGTKETQYF.

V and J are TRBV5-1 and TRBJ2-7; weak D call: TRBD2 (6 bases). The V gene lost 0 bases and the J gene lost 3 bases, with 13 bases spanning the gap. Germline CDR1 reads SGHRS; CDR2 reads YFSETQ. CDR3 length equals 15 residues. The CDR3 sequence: CASSLVEGRGYEQYF. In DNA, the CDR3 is TGCGCCAGCAGCTTGGTGGAGGGTAGGGGCTACGAGCAGTACTTC. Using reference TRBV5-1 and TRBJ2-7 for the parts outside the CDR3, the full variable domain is KAGVTQTPRYLIKTRGQQVTLSCSPISGHRSVSWYQQTPGQGLQFLFEYFSETQRNKGNFPGRFSGRQFSNSRSEMNVSTLELGDSALYLCASSLVEGRGYEQYFGPGTRLTVT.

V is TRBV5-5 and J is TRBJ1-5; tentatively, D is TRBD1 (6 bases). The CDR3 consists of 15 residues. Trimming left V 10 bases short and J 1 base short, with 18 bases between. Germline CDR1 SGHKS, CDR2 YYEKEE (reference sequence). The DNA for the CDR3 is TGTGCCTCCTCCAAAACAGGGATAAGCAATCAGCCCCAGCATTTT. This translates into CASSKTGISNQPQHF.

This CDR3 reads CSVEEWGHSNTGELFF. CDR3 coding DNA: TGCAGCGTTGAAGAGTGGGGACATTCGAACACCGGGGAGCTGTTTTTT. V gene TRBV29-1 combines with J gene TRBJ2-2, with TRBD1 as a possible D gene (6 bases). The V gene's germline CDR1 is SQVTM and CDR2 ANQGSEA. V was shortened by 0 bases and J by 0 bases, with 11 bases between the two germline ends. The CDR3 length is 16 residues.

CDR3 protein: CATSKRGYDGYTF. The DNA of the CDR3 is TGTGCCACCAGTAAACGCGGGTACGATGGCTACACCTTC. The chain couples TRBV24-1 to TRBJ1-2; unclear D gene. The CDR3 runs to 13 residues. Per germline, CDR1 KGHDR and CDR2 SFDVKD. Deletions cut 6 bases from V and 6 bases from J, with 13 bases between.

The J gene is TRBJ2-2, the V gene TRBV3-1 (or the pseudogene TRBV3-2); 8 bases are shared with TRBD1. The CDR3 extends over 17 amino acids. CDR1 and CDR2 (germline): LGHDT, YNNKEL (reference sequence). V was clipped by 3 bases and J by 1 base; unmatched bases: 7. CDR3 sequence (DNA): TGTGCCAGCAGCCAGTATCCCGGGACAGGGAACACCGGGGAGCTGTTTTTT. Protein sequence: CASSQYPGTGNTGELFF.

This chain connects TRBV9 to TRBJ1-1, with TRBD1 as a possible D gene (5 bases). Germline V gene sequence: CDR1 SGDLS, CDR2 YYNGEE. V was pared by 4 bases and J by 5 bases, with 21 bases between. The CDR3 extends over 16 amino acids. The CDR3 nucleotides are TGTGCCAGCAGCCCCGAGGTCGGGGGGTTCGGAACTGAAGCTTTCTTT. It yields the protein CASSPEVGGFGTEAFF.

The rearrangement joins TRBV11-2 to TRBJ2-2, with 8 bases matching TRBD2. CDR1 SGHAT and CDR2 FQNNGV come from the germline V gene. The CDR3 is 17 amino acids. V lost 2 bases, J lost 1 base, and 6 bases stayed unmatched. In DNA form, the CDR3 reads TGTGCCAGCAGCTTATCAACTAGCGGCATGAACACCGGGGAGCTGTTTTTT. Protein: CASSLSTSGMNTGELFF.

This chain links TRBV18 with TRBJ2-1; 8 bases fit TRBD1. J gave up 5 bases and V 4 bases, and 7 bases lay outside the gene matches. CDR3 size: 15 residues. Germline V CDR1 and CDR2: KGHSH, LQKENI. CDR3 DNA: TGTGCCAGCTCACTGCGGACAGGGAAGGACAATGAGCAGTTCTTC. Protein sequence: CASSLRTGKDNEQFF.

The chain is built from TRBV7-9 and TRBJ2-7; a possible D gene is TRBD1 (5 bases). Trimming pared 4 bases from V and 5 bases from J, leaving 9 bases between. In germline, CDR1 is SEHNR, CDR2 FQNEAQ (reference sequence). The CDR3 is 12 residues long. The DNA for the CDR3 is TGTGCCAGCAGCTCGTCAGGGAACGAGCAGTACTTC. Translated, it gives CASSSSGNEQYF.

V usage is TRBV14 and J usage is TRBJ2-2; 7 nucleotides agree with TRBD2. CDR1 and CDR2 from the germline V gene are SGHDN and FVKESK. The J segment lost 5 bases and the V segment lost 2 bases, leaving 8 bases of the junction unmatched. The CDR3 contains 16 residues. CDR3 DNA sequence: TGTGCCAGCAGCCAATATGGTGGACTAGAAACCGGGGAGCTGTTTTTT. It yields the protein CASSQYGGLETGELFF.

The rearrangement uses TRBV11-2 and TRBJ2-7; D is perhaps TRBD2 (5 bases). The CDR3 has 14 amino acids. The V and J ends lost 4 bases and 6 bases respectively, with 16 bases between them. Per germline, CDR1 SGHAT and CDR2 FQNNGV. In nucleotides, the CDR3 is TGTGCCAGCAGCTCCTCCTCCGGGGTGACCGAGCAGTACTTC. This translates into CASSSSSGVTEQYF.

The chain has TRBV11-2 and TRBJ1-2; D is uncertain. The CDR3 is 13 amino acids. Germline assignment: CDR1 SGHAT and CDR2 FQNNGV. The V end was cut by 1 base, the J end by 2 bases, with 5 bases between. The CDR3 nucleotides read TGTGCCAGCAGCTTAGCGCTAAACTATGGCTACACCTTC. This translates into CASSLALNYGYTF. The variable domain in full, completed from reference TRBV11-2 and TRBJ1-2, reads EAGVAQSPRYKIIEKRQSVAFWCNPISGHATLYWYQQILGQGPKLLIQFQNNGVVDDSQLPKDRFSAERLKGVDSTLKIQPAKLEDSAVYLCASSLALNYGYTFGSGTRLTVV.

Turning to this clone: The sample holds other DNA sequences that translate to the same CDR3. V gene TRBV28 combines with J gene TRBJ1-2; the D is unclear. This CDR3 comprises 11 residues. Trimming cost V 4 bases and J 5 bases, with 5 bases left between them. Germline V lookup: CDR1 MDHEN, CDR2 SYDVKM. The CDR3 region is CASSSNYGYTF. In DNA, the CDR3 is TGTGCCAGCAGTTCCAATTATGGCTACACCTTC.

The DNA for the CDR3 is TGTGCCAGCAGTTTCACAGGGAGCTCTGGGGCCAACGTCCTGACTTTC. This translates into CASSFTGSSGANVLTF. This sequence joins TRBV28 and TRBJ2-6, with D tentatively TRBD1 (6 bases). The V gene's germline CDR1 is MDHEN and CDR2 SYDVKM. Trimming left V 3 bases short and J 0 bases short, with 9 bases between. The CDR3 contains 16 residues.

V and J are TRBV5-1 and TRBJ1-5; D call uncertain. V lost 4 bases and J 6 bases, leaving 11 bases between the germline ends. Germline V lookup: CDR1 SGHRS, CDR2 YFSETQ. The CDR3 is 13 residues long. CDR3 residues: CASSESWSQPQHF. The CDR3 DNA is TGCGCCAGCAGCGAATCGTGGAGTCAGCCCCAGCATTTT.

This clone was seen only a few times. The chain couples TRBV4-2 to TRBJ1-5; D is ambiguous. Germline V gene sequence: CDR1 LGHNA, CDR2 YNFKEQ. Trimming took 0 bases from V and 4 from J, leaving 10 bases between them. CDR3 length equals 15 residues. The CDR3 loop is CASSQDGDWNQPQHF. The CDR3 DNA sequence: TGTGCCAGCAGCCAAGATGGAGACTGGAATCAGCCCCAGCATTTT.

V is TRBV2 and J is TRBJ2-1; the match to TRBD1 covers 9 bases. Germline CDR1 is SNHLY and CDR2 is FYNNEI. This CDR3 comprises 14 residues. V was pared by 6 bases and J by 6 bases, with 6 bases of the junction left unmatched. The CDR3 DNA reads TGTGCCAGCAGGGCCGGGACAGGGAGCAATGAGCAGTTCTTC. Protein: CASRAGTGSNEQFF.

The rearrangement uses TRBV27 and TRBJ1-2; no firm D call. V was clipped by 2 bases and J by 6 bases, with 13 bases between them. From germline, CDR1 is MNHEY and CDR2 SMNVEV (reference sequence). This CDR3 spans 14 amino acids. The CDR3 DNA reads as TGTGCCAGCAGTTTAGTTCACGGGATGGATGGCTACACCTTC. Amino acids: CASSLVHGMDGYTF.

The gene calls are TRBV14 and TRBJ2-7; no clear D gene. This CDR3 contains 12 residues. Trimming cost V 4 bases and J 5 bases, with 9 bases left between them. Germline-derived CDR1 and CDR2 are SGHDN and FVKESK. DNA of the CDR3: TGTGCCAGCAGCCCGTTACCTAACGAGCAGTACTTC. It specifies CASSPLPNEQYF.